The clone carrying this T cell receptor beta chain was detected many times. What it recognizes is unknown. The study built unsorted libraries from 2 million PBMCs kept at -80 C. This entry comes from a study of neurological immune-mediated disorders. About the study: For the 35 or so multiple sclerosis patients, the disease was relapsing-remitting in about 30 and secondary progressive in 3.

TCRdb reprocessed the 5' RACE reads via MiXCR and lists one record per CDR3 protein. The data show just under 60,000 distinct CDR3 sequences, with 2% to 2.5% seen just once and 2.5% to 3.5% held by the top ten. Trimming cost V 5 bases and J 7 bases, with 8 bases left between them. This CDR3 has 10 amino acids. The germline V gene encodes CDR1 DFQATT and CDR2 SNEGSKA (reference sequence). Study-level findings and limits: TCR clonal expansion peaked in HTLV-1-associated myelopathy patients and was lowest in multiple sclerosis patients. Expanded clones shared no CDR3 amino acid sequences across subjects, suggesting private repertoires in all groups.

The chain carries TRBV20-1 and TRBJ2-5; D may be TRBD2 (5 bases). The receptor was isolated from a man aged 50 to 59 with multiple sclerosis. Sequencing input: PBMCs. The CDR3 sequence is CSAPAGTQYF. DNA of the CDR3: TGCAGTGCTCCGGCGGGGACCCAGTACTTC.